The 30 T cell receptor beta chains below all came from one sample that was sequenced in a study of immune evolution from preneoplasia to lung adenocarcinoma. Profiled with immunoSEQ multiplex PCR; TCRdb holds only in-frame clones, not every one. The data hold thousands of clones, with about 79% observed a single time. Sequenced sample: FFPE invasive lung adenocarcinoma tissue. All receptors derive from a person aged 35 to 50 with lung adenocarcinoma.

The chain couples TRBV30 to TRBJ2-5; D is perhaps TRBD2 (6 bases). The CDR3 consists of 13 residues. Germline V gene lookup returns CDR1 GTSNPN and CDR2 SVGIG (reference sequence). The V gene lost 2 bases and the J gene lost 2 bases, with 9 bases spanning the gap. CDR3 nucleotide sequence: TGTGCCTGGAGTAGGGACTTTCAAGAGACCCAGTACTTC. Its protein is CAWSRDFQETQYF.

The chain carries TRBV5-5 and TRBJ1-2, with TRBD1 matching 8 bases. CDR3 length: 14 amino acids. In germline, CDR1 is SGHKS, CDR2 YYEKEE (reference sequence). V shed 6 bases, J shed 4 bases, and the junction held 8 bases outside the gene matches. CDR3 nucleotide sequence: TGTGCCAGCAACGTAATTGACAGGGGCTATGGCTACACCTTC. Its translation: CASNVIDRGYGYTF.

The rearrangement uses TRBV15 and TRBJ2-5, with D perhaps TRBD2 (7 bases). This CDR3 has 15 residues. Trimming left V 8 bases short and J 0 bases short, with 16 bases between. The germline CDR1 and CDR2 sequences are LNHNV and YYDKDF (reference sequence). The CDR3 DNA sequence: TGTGCCACCCGCTGGAGGGGGGGGTACCAAGAGACCCAGTACTTC. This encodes CATRWRGGYQETQYF.

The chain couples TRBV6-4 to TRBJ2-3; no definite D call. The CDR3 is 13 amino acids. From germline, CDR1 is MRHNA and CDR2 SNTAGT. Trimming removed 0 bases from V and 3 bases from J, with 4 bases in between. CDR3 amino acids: CASSDSTTDTQYF. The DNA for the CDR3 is TGTGCCAGCAGTGACTCGACTACAGATACGCAGTATTTT.

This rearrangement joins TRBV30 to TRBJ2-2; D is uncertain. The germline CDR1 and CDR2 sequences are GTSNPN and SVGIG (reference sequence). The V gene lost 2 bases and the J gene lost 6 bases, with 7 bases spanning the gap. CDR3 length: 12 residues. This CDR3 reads CAWSKGSGELFF. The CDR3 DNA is TGTGCCTGGAGTAAGGGTTCCGGGGAGCTGTTTTTT.

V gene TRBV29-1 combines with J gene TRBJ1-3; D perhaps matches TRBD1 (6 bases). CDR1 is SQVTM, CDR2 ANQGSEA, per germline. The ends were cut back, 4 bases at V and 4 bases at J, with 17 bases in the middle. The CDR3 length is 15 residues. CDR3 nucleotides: TGCAGCGTTGGTGATGGGGGCGCATACGGAAACACCATATATTTT. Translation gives CSVGDGGAYGNTIYF. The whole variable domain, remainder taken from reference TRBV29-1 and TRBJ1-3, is SAVISQKPSRDICQRGTSLTIQCQVDSQVTMMFWYRQQPGQSLTLIATANQGSEATYESGFVIDKFPISRPNLTFSTLTVSNMSPEDSSIYLCSVGDGGAYGNTIYFGEGSWLTVV.

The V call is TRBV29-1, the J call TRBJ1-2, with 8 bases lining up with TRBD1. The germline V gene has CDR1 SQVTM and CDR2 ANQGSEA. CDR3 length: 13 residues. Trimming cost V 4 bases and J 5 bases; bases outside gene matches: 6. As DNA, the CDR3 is TGCAGCGTTGCGTTGGGGACAGGTTATGGCTACACCTTC. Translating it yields CSVALGTGYGYTF. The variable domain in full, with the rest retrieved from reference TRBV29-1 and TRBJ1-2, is SAVISQKPSRDICQRGTSLTIQCQVDSQVTMMFWYRQQPGQSLTLIATANQGSEATYESGFVIDKFPISRPNLTFSTLTVSNMSPEDSSIYLCSVALGTGYGYTFGSGTRLTVV.

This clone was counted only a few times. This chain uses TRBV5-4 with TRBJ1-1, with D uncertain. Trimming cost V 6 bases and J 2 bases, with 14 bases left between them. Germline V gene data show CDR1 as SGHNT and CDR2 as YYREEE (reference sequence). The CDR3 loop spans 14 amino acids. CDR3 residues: CASNNWPDNTEAFF. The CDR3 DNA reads TGTGCCAGCAACAATTGGCCAGATAACACTGAAGCTTTCTTT.

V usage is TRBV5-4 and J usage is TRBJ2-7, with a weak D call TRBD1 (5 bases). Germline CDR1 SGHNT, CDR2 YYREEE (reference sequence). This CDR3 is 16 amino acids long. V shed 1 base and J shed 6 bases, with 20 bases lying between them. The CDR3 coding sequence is TGTGCCAGCAGCTTGCCTCCGACAGTTCGCGGCGCCGAGCAGTACTTC. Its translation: CASSLPPTVRGAEQYF. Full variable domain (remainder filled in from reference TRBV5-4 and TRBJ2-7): ETGVTQSPTHLIKTRGQQVTLRCSSQSGHNTVSWYQQALGQGPQFIFQYYREEENGRGNFPPRFSGLQFPNYSSELNVNALELDDSALYLCASSLPPTVRGAEQYFGPGTRLTVT.

This chain's CDR3 is CASSVEQGVGNTIYF. The CDR3 DNA sequence: TGTGCCAGCAGCGTTGAACAGGGGGTCGGAAACACCATATATTTT. The genes are TRBV9 and TRBJ1-3; 8 bases align to TRBD1. The V gene's germline CDR1 is SGDLS and CDR2 YYNGEE. After removal of 2 bases from V and 4 bases from J, the junction contained 5 bases not matched to a gene. CDR3 length: 15 residues.

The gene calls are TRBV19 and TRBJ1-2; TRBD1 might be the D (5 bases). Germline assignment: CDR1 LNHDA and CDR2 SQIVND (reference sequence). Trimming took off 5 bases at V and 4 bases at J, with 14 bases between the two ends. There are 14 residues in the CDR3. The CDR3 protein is CASSPRGFGYGYTF. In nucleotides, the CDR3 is TGTGCCAGTAGTCCCCGGGGCTTTGGCTATGGCTACACCTTC.

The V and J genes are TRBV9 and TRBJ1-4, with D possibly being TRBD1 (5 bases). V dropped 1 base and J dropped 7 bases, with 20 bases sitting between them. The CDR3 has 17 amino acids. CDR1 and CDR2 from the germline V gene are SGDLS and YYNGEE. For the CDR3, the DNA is TGTGCCAGCAGCGTAACAGCGAGTCGGGGGTTAGGTGAAAAACTGTTTTTT. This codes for CASSVTASRGLGEKLFF.

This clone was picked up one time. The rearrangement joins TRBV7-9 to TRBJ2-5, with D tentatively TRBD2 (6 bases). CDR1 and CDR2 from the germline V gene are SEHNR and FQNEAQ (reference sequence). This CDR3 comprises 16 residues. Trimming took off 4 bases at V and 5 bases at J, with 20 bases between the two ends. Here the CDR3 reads CASSYQTGSRGETQYF. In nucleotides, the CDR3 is TGTGCCAGCAGCTATCAGACCGGGTCCCGGGGGGAGACCCAGTACTTC.

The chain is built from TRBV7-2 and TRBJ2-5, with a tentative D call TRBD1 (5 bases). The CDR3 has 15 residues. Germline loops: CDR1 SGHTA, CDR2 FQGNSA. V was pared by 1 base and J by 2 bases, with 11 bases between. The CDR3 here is CASSLGAGRQETQYF. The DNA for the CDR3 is TGTGCCAGCAGCTTAGGGGCAGGGCGTCAAGAGACCCAGTACTTC.

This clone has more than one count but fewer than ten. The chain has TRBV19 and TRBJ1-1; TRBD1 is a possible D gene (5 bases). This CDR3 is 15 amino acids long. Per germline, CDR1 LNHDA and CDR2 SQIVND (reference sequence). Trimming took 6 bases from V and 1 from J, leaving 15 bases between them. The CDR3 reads CASSLDWGENTEAFF. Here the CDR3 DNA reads TGTGCCAGTAGCCTAGACTGGGGGGAGAACACTGAAGCTTTCTTT. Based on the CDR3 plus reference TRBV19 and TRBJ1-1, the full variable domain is DGGITQSPKYLFRKEGQNVTLSCEQNLNHDAMYWYRQDPGQGLRLIYYSQIVNDFQKGDIAEGYSVSREKKESFPLTVTSAQKNPTAFYLCASSLDWGENTEAFFGQGTRLTVV.

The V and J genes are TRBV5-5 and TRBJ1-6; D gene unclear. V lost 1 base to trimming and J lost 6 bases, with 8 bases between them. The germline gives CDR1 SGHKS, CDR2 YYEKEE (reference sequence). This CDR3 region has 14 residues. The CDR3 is CASSLMDSNSPLHF. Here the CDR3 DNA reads TGTGCCAGCAGCTTGATGGATAGTAATTCACCCCTCCACTTT.

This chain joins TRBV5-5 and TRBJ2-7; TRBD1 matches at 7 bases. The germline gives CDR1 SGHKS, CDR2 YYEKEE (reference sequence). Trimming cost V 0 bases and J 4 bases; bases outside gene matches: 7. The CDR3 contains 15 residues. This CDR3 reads CASSLERGRSYEQYF. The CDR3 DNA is TGTGCCAGCAGCTTGGAGAGGGGGCGATCTTACGAGCAGTACTTC. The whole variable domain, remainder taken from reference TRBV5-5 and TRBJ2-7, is DAGVTQSPTHLIKTRGQQVTLRCSPISGHKSVSWYQQVLGQGPQFIFQYYEKEERGRGNFPDRFSARQFPNYSSELNVNALLLGDSALYLCASSLERGRSYEQYFGPGTRLTVT.

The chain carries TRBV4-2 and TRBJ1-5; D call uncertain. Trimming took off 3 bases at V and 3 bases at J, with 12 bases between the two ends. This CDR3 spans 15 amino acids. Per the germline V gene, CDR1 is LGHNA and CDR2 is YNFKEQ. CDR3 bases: TGTGCCAGCAGCCACACGGCCGAATACAATCAGCCCCAGCATTTT. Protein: CASSHTAEYNQPQHF.

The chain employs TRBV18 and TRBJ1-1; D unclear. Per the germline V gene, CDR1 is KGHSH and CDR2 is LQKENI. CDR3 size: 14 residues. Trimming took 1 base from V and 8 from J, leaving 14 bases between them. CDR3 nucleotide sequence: TGTGCCAGCTCACCACTAGGGAGTCTTAGGGAAGCTTTCTTT. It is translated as CASSPLGSLREAFF.

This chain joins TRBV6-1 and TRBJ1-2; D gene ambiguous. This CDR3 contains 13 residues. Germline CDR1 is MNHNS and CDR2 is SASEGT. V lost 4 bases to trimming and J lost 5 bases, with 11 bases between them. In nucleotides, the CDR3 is TGTGCCAGCAGTGTCAACAAACAGTATGGCTACACCTTC. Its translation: CASSVNKQYGYTF.

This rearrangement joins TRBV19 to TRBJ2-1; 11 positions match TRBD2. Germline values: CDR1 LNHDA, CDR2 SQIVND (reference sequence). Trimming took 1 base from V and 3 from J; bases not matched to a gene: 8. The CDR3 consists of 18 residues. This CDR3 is CASSIGAGLAGGYNEQFF. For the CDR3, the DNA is TGTGCCAGTAGTATAGGTGCTGGGCTAGCGGGAGGCTACAATGAGCAGTTCTTC.

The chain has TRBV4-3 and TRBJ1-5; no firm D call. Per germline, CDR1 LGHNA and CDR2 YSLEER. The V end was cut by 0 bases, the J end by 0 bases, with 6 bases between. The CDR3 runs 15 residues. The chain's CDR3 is CASSQDWNSNQPQHF. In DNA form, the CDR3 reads TGCGCCAGCAGCCAAGATTGGAATAGCAATCAGCCCCAGCATTTT.

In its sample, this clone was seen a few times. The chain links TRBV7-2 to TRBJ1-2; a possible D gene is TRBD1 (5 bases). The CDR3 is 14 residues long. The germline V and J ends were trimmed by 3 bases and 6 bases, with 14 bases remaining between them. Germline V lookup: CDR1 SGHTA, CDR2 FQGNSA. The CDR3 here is CASSFYQGEDGYTF. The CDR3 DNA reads TGTGCCAGCAGCTTTTATCAGGGCGAGGATGGCTACACCTTC.

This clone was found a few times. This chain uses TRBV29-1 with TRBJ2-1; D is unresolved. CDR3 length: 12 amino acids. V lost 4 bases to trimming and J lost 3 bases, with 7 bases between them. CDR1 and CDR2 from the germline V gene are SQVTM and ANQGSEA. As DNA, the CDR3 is TGCAGCGTTGGGACGGACTACAATGAGCAGTTCTTC. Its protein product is CSVGTDYNEQFF.

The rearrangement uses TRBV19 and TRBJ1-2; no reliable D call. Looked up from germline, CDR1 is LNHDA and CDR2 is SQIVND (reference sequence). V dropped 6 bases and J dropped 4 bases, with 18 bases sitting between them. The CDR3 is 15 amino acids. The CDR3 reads CASSGNAGLRYGYTF. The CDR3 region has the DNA TGTGCCAGTAGCGGGAATGCAGGCTTACGCTATGGCTACACCTTC.

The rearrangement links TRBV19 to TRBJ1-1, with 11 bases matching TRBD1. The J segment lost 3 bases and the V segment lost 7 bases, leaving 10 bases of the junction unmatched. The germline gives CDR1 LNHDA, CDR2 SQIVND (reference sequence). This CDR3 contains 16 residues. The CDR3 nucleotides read TGTGCCAGTATCCGCGGGACAGGGGGTGCACACACTGAAGCTTTCTTT. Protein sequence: CASIRGTGGAHTEAFF.

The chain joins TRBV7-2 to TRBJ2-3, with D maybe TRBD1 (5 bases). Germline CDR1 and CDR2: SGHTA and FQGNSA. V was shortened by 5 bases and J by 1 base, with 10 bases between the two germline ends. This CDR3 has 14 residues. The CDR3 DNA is TGTGCCAGCAGCCCCCTGACAGGCACAGATACGCAGTATTTT. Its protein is CASSPLTGTDTQYF.

CDR3 DNA: TGTGCCAGCAGTGAAGGTGAGGCAGGATGGACTGAAGCTTTCTTT. Its protein product is CASSEGEAGWTEAFF. The chain carries TRBV6-1 and TRBJ1-1; D remains unclear. Germline CDR1 and CDR2: MNHNS and SASEGT. The CDR3 sequence is 15 residues long. Trimming shortened V by 1 base and J by 5 bases, and 14 bases separated the two germline ends.

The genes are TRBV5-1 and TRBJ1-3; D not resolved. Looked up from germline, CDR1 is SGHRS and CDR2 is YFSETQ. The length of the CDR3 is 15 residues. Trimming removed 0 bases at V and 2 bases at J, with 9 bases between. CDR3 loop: CASSLDGVAGNTIYF. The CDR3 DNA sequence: TGCGCCAGCAGCTTGGATGGGGTGGCTGGAAACACCATATATTTT.

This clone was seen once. The CDR3 nucleotides are TGTGCCAGCAGCTTGGAAGGGGGTTGGGGCAATCAGCCCCAGCATTTT. The encoded protein is CASSLEGGWGNQPQHF. The rearrangement joins TRBV5-5 to TRBJ1-5, with D perhaps matching TRBD1 (6 bases). V was cut by 0 bases and J by 2 bases, with 12 bases left in between. Germline lookup yields CDR1 SGHKS and CDR2 YYEKEE (reference sequence). The CDR3 runs to 16 residues.